This T cell receptor (beta chain) was identified in a study of patients and donors after allogeneic stem cell transplantation. MiXCR, applied by TCRdb to the RT-PCR reads, yields one record per CDR3 protein. Of more than 850,000 distinct CDR3 sequences detected, under 20% appear once; the ten largest clones hold 6%. This clonotype was counted many times. Trimming left V 2 bases short and J 0 bases short, with 8 bases between. From germline, CDR1 is LGHDT and CDR2 YNNKEL (reference sequence). The CDR3 covers 15 residues. This receptor was taken from a human donor who was either an allogeneic HSCT recipient or a stem cell or donor lymphocyte infusion donor (not recorded which). It is not recorded whose cells these are; they may come from a transplant donor. The specimen was blood, either unsorted or a sorted T cell fraction (not recorded which). The chain joins TRBV3-1 to TRBJ2-1; D might be TRBD1 (6 bases). The CDR3 here is CASSQLGGSYNEQFF. The CDR3 nucleotides are TGTGCCAGCAGCCAATTAGGGGGCTCCTACAATGAGCAGTTCTTC.